The 19 T cell receptor beta chains below come from one sample, sequenced in a study of OX40 agonist ivuxolimab in advanced cancers. Data came from immunoSEQ multiplex PCR; TCRdb stores just in-frame clones and leaves some out. Seen here are 45,000 to 60,000 clones, around 90% observed once, and the top ten hold about 5%. Sequenced material: CD4+ or CD8+ T cells sorted from blood, taken in a trial of the OX40 agonist ivuxolimab. These receptors originate from an adult with an advanced solid tumor such as melanoma, head and neck, liver or kidney cancer.

The rearrangement links TRBV5-5 to TRBJ2-7; TRBD2 might be the D (6 bases). In germline, CDR1 is SGHKS, CDR2 YYEKEE (reference sequence). CDR3 length: 13 amino acids. V was trimmed by 0 bases and J by 6 bases, leaving 10 bases between them. CDR3 amino acids: CASSLGRAGEQYF. The DNA of the CDR3 is TGTGCCAGCAGCTTGGGGAGGGCCGGCGAGCAGTACTTC.

This clone was recorded once. The chain joins TRBV20-1 to TRBJ2-7; no reliable D call. Trimming removed 5 bases from V and 5 bases from J, with 7 bases in between. There are 10 residues in the CDR3. Looked up from germline, CDR1 is DFQATT and CDR2 is SNEGSKA (reference sequence). The CDR3 is CSASVNEQYF. The CDR3 coding sequence is TGCAGTGCTTCCGTAAACGAGCAGTACTTC.

This sequence joins TRBV5-5 and TRBJ1-1; 8 bases fit TRBD1. Germline V gene data show CDR1 as SGHKS and CDR2 as YYEKEE (reference sequence). The trim removed 0 bases at V and 4 bases at J, leaving 11 bases unmatched. This CDR3 spans 17 amino acids. The chain's CDR3 is CASSLGLDRVIGTEAFF. The CDR3 DNA reads TGTGCCAGCAGCTTGGGTCTGGACAGGGTGATAGGCACTGAAGCTTTCTTT.

The chain uses TRBV2 and TRBJ2-5; D perhaps matches TRBD1 (6 bases). The germline V gene has CDR1 SNHLY and CDR2 FYNNEI. This CDR3 contains 12 residues. V was cut by 4 bases and J by 5 bases, with 8 bases left in between. CDR3 DNA: TGTGCCAGCAGTGGTGACAGGGAGACCCAGTACTTC. Translation gives CASSGDRETQYF.

The chain combines TRBV7-2 with TRBJ1-5; D not resolved. With 2 bases removed from V and 4 bases from J, the gap between germline ends came to 3 bases. The germline CDR1 and CDR2 sequences are SGHTA and FQGNSA. The CDR3 is 12 residues long. CDR3 amino acids: CASSLKNQPQHF. The CDR3 region has the DNA TGTGCCAGCAGCTTAAAGAATCAGCCCCAGCATTTT.

The rearrangement links TRBV7-9 to TRBJ1-4; 10 bases fit TRBD1. This CDR3 region has 15 residues. The germline V gene encodes CDR1 SEHNR and CDR2 FQNEAQ (reference sequence). V lost 5 bases, J lost 10 bases, and 10 bases stayed unmatched. The DNA for the CDR3 is TGTGCCAGCAGCGCCTCCGGGACAGGGGATGGAAAACTGTTTTTT. Translating it yields CASSASGTGDGKLFF.

The rearrangement joins TRBV18 to TRBJ2-2; D call uncertain. The germline CDR1 and CDR2 sequences are KGHSH and LQKENI. Trimming took off 4 bases at V and 0 bases at J, with 3 bases between the two ends. CDR3 size: 13 residues. The CDR3 DNA follows: TGTGCCAGCTCACGATCGAACACCGGGGAGCTGTTTTTT. It translates to CASSRSNTGELFF. Drawing the rest from reference TRBV18 and TRBJ2-2, the complete variable domain is NAGVMQNPRHLVRRRGQEARLRCSPMKGHSHVYWYRQLPEEGLKFMVYLQKENIIDESGMPKERFSAEFPKEGPSILRIQQVVRGDSAAYFCASSRSNTGELFFGEGSRLTVL.

This clone was seen just once. J is TRBJ2-3 and V is TRBV6-1, with D tentatively TRBD1 (5 bases). Germline lookup yields CDR1 MNHNS and CDR2 SASEGT. Between the trimmed V and J ends, which lost 7 bases and 2 bases, there was a span of 13 bases. This CDR3 contains 14 residues. The CDR3 sequence: CASKPGRVTDTQYF. In DNA, the CDR3 is TGTGCCAGCAAACCAGGCAGGGTCACAGATACGCAGTATTTT.

The chain combines TRBV7-9 with TRBJ1-4; TRBD1 agrees at 8 bases. Germline CDR1 and CDR2: SEHNR and FQNEAQ (reference sequence). This CDR3 spans 17 amino acids. Trimming at V came to 5 bases and at J to 0 bases, leaving 8 bases not matched to a gene. CDR3 nucleotides: TGTGCCAGCAGCCCTATCGGACAGGGCTCAACTAATGAAAAACTGTTTTTT. It translates to CASSPIGQGSTNEKLFF.

The chain combines TRBV5-1 with TRBJ2-6, with TRBD1 identical over 12 bases. V gave up 0 bases and J gave up 2 bases; unmatched junction bases: 6. This CDR3 is 19 amino acids long. Germline-derived CDR1 and CDR2 are SGHRS and YFSETQ. This CDR3 is CASSLEGGQGAAGANVLTF. CDR3 in DNA: TGCGCCAGCAGCTTGGAAGGGGGACAGGGGGCTGCTGGGGCCAACGTCCTGACTTTC.

This clone was detected only once. The V and J genes are TRBV28 and TRBJ2-7; TRBD1 matches at 8 bases. The CDR3 has 12 residues. Germline CDR1 MDHEN, CDR2 SYDVKM. The V gene end was trimmed by 2 bases and the J gene end by 6 bases; junction bases not matched to a gene: 0. CDR3 in amino acids: CASSLQGAEQYF. The CDR3 DNA reads as TGTGCCAGCAGTTTACAGGGGGCCGAGCAGTACTTC. The full variable domain, completed using reference TRBV28 and TRBJ2-7, is DVKVTQSSRYLVKRTGEKVFLECVQDMDHENMFWYRQDPGLGLRLIYFSYDVKMKEKGDIPEGYSVSREKKERFSLILESASTNQTSMYLCASSLQGAEQYFGPGTRLTVT.

The CDR3 nucleotides are TGTGCCAGCGGCCGCTCTGGGGCCAACGTCCTGACTTTC. It translates to CASGRSGANVLTF. V gene TRBV5-4 combines with J gene TRBJ2-6; D is uncertain. The CDR3 sequence is 13 residues long. In germline, CDR1 is SGHNT, CDR2 YYREEE (reference sequence). V was clipped by 7 bases and J by 0 bases, with 5 bases between them.

CDR3 sequence reads: CASSRDGNTEAFF. In nucleotides, the CDR3 is TGTGCCAGCAGTCGGGACGGTAACACTGAAGCTTTCTTT. V usage is TRBV2 and J usage is TRBJ1-1, with D possibly being TRBD1 (5 bases). Germline V gene sequence: CDR1 SNHLY, CDR2 FYNNEI. The CDR3 extends over 13 amino acids. V was clipped by 5 bases and J by 2 bases, with 9 bases between them. Based on the CDR3 plus reference TRBV2 and TRBJ1-1, the full variable domain is EPEVTQTPSHQVTQMGQEVILRCVPISNHLYFYWYRQILGQKVEFLVSFYNNEISEKSEIFDDQFSVERPDGSNFTLKIRSTKLEDSAMYFCASSRDGNTEAFFGQGTRLTVV.

The CDR3 DNA follows: TGTGCCAGCAGCGTGGGTAGCGGTCGCACAGATACGCAGTATTTT. Protein: CASSVGSGRTDTQYF. J is TRBJ2-3 and V is TRBV4-2, with a tentative D call TRBD2 (6 bases). The CDR3 extends over 15 amino acids. With 5 bases removed from V and 1 base from J, the gap between germline ends came to 13 bases. Per the germline V gene, CDR1 is LGHNA and CDR2 is YNFKEQ.

The V call is TRBV5-1, the J call TRBJ2-3; no definite D call. The CDR3 sequence is 14 residues long. The ends were cut back, 5 bases at V and 0 bases at J, with 10 bases in the middle. Germline loops: CDR1 SGHRS, CDR2 YFSETQ. Here the CDR3 reads CASRTASSTDTQYF. As DNA, the CDR3 is TGCGCCAGCAGAACGGCCTCTAGCACAGATACGCAGTATTTT.

This chain connects TRBV9 to TRBJ2-1, with D unclear. CDR1 and CDR2 (germline): SGDLS, YYNGEE. The CDR3 sequence is 15 residues long. V was trimmed by 4 bases and J by 3 bases, leaving 14 bases between them. The CDR3 DNA sequence: TGTGCCAGCAGCTCCTCGACTGGGATCTACAATGAGCAGTTCTTC. Protein product: CASSSSTGIYNEQFF.

CDR3: CASSLNAGTGGFGYTF. CDR3 coding DNA: TGTGCCAGCAGCCTCAATGCCGGGACAGGGGGCTTTGGCTACACCTTC. The gene calls are TRBV14 and TRBJ1-2, with 12 bases aligning to TRBD1. This CDR3 contains 16 residues. After removal of 4 bases from V and 7 bases from J, the junction contained 10 bases not matched to a gene. CDR1 and CDR2 from the germline V gene are SGHDN and FVKESK.

This clone was seen just once. V gene TRBV7-3 combines with J gene TRBJ2-1; TRBD2 matches 11 bases. J gave up 12 bases and V 5 bases, and 12 bases lay outside the gene matches. The germline gives CDR1 SGHTA, CDR2 FQGTGA. There are 15 residues in the CDR3. This CDR3 reads CASSRGLAGAVGQFF. Written as DNA, the CDR3 is TGTGCCAGCAGCCGAGGACTAGCGGGCGCCGTGGGGCAGTTCTTC.

The chain joins TRBV14 to TRBJ2-2; D is ambiguous. Germline V CDR1 and CDR2: SGHDN, FVKESK. The CDR3 has 12 residues. Trimming removed 1 base at V and 7 bases at J, with 4 bases between. The CDR3 loop reads CASSQVHGELFF. CDR3 sequence (DNA): TGTGCCAGCAGCCAAGTGCACGGGGAGCTGTTTTTT.